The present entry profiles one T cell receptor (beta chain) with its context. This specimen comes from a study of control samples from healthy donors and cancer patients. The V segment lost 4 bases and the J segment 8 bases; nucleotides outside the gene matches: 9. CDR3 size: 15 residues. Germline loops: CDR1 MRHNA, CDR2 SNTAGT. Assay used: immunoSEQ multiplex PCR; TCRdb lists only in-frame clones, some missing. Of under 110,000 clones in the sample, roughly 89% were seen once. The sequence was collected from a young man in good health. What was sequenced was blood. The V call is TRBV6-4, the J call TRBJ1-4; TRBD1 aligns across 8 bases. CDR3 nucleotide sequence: TGTGCCAGCAGTGGAACCAGGGGGCAACGGGAAAAACTGTTTTTT. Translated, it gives CASSGTRGQREKLFF.